A selection of T cell receptor beta chains follows, all from one sample in a study of cytomegalovirus exposure and HLA in healthy donors. The repertoire was sequenced with immunoSEQ multiplex PCR; TCRdb's copy has only in-frame clones and lacks some. In the table there are roughly 86,000 clones, 70% to 80% of which are singletons. Sequencing input: PBMCs. Receptor source: a man aged 55 to 70 in good health and CMV-seronegative. Both conserved end residues are part of each CDR3. D genes are given only for firm matches. Only part of the rows carry a size: once, few, many, or a class if the clone is expanded.

>TRBD1|TRBV30|TRBJ1-4|NA
CAWRSDRANEKLFF
TGTGCCTGGAGGTCGGACAGGGCTAATGAAAAACTGTTTTTT
>NA|TRBV7-9|TRBJ2-1|NA
CASSPGFGNEQFF
TGTGCCAGCAGCCCGGGATTTGGCAATGAGCAGTTCTTC
>NA|TRBV5-4|TRBJ2-7|NA
CASSLTPTSVNNRTYEQYF
TGTGCCAGCAGCTTAACCCCCACATCCGTAAACAACCGAACCTACGAGCAGTACTTC
>TRBD1|TRBV29-1|TRBJ1-2|NA
CSVGGQTNYGYTF
TGCAGCGTGGGGGGACAGACTAACTATGGCTACACCTTC
>TRBD1|TRBV6-1|TRBJ1-5|NA
CASREPGGGNQPQHF
TGTGCCAGCAGGGAACCAGGGGGAGGCAATCAGCCCCAGCATTTT
>NA|TRBV5-1|TRBJ2-1|once
CASSLVSGSNYNEQFF
TGCGCCAGCAGCTTGGTCAGCGGGTCAAATTACAATGAGCAGTTCTTC
>TRBD1|TRBV5-6|TRBJ2-7|few
CASSLPTGGLYEQYF
TGTGCCAGCAGCCTACCGACAGGGGGCCTCTACGAGCAGTACTTC
>NA|TRBV5-4|TRBJ2-5|NA
CASSLNGGKETQYF
TGTGCCAGCAGCTTGAACGGAGGGAAAGAGACCCAGTACTTC
>NA|TRBV29-1|TRBJ1-4|NA
CSVGSYKGLFF
TGCAGCGTTGGATCATATAAGGGGCTGTTTTTT
>TRBD2|TRBV7-6|TRBJ2-3|few
CASSLMVASGYTGDTQYF
TGTGCCAGCAGCTTAATGGTGGCTAGCGGGTACACTGGGGATACGCAGTATTTT
>TRBD1|TRBV7-8|TRBJ2-5|few
CASSYRGFQETQYF
TGTGCCAGCAGCTACAGGGGCTTCCAAGAGACCCAGTACTTC
>TRBD1|TRBV29-1|TRBJ2-7|NA
CSVRDRVAEQYF
TGCAGCGTCCGGGACAGGGTGGCCGAGCAGTACTTC
>TRBD1|TRBV5-1|TRBJ2-1|NA
CASSFGTGVNNEQFF
TGCGCCAGCAGCTTCGGGACAGGGGTGAATAATGAGCAGTTCTTC